A selection of T cell receptor beta chains follows, all from one sample in a study of blood T cells in healthy people across ages. TCRdb analysed the 5' RACE reads with MiXCR anew, one entry per CDR3 protein. This sample has around 620,000 distinct CDR3 sequences; approximately 30% occur once, and the top ten carry 18%. Sequencing input: blood. The receptors shown here come from a woman aged 65 to 85 in good health. CDR3s include the opening cysteine and the closing phenylalanine or tryptophan. Each record gives: D gene, J gene, clone size, CDR3 length, V gene, CDR3 protein, CDR3 DNA. The D gene is left open where the match is weak. Not every row has a clone size; where given, it reads once, few, many or a size class.

D: TRBD1
J: TRBJ2-3
size: .
length: 14
V: TRBV20-1
CDR3: CSAKPQGAGDTQYF
DNA: TGCAGTGCGAAACCACAGGGGGCAGGGGATACGCAGTATTTT

D: TRBD1
J: TRBJ1-4
size: few
length: 13
V: TRBV29-1
CDR3: CSVSGGGGEKLFF
DNA: TGCAGCGTTTCAGGGGGCGGGGGTGAAAAACTGTTTTTT

D: .
J: TRBJ1-1
size: few
length: 19
V: TRBV12-5
CDR3: CASGLVWGSGQRQNTEAFF
DNA: TGTGCTAGTGGTTTGGTATGGGGATCGGGACAAAGGCAGAACACTGAAGCTTTCTTT

D: TRBD1
J: TRBJ2-5
size: many
length: 12
V: TRBV6-5
CDR3: CASSGQGETQYF
DNA: TGTGCCAGCAGTGGACAGGGAGAGACCCAGTACTTC

D: TRBD1
J: TRBJ1-4
size: .
length: 14
V: TRBV5-1
CDR3: CASSTTGGSEKLFF
DNA: TGCGCCAGCAGCACGACAGGGGGCTCTGAAAAACTGTTTTTT

D: .
J: TRBJ1-2
size: few
length: 12
V: TRBV28
CDR3: CASFSRGGGYTF
DNA: TGTGCCAGCTTTTCCAGGGGAGGTGGCTACACCTTC

D: .
J: TRBJ2-5
size: few
length: 17
V: TRBV20-1
CDR3: CSAPAGGQPLYQETQYF
DNA: TGCAGTGCCCCCGCCGGGGGACAACCACTATACCAAGAGACCCAGTACTTC

D: .
J: TRBJ2-7
size: few
length: 13
V: TRBV20-1
CDR3: CSARRGGINEQYF
DNA: TGCAGTGCTAGAAGGGGGGGGATCAACGAGCAGTACTTC

D: TRBD1
J: TRBJ1-2
size: .
length: 15
V: TRBV10-3
CDR3: CVISELGQGADGYTF
DNA: TGTGTCATCAGTGAATTAGGACAGGGGGCAGATGGCTACACCTTC

D: TRBD2
J: TRBJ2-1
size: .
length: 15
V: TRBV7-2
CDR3: CASSLDLAGGGEQFF
DNA: TGTGCCAGCAGCTTAGATCTAGCGGGAGGTGGTGAGCAGTTCTTC

D: .
J: TRBJ1-5
size: few
length: 14
V: TRBV5-1
CDR3: CASSPGDGNQPQHF
DNA: TGCGCCAGCAGCCCCGGAGATGGCAATCAGCCCCAGCATTTT

D: .
J: TRBJ2-5
size: few
length: 12
V: TRBV5-1
CDR3: CASSLKPGPEYF
DNA: TGCGCCAGCAGCTTGAAGCCGGGCCCCGAGTACTTC

D: .
J: TRBJ2-7
size: few
length: 12
V: TRBV29-1
CDR3: CSVAGSPYEQYF
DNA: TGCAGCGTTGCAGGGTCCCCCTACGAGCAGTACTTC

D: TRBD1
J: TRBJ1-4
size: few
length: 16
V: TRBV7-8
CDR3: CASSLPGQGTNEKLFF
DNA: TGTGCCAGCAGCCTACCGGGACAGGGAACTAATGAAAAACTGTTTTTT

D: .
J: TRBJ1-3
size: .
length: 15
V: TRBV4-3
CDR3: CASSQDPSSGNTIYF
DNA: TGCGCCAGCAGCCAAGATCCCAGCTCTGGAAACACCATATATTTT

D: .
J: TRBJ2-7
size: few
length: 11
V: TRBV25-1
CDR3: CASSGFLDQYF
DNA: TGTGCCAGCAGTGGATTTTTGGATCAGTACTTC

D: .
J: TRBJ1-2
size: few
length: 12
V: TRBV20-1
CDR3: CSAHGRGRGYTF
DNA: TGCAGTGCTCATGGCCGGGGGCGAGGCTACACCTTC

D: .
J: TRBJ1-1
size: .
length: 13
V: TRBV19
CDR3: CASSIAENTEAFF
DNA: TGTGCCAGTAGCATTGCCGAGAACACTGAAGCTTTCTTT

D: .
J: TRBJ2-1
size: .
length: 12
V: TRBV6-2/TRBV6-3
CDR3: CASVSSYNEQFF
DNA: TGTGCCAGCGTGAGCTCCTACAATGAGCAGTTCTTC

D: .
J: TRBJ2-3
size: few
length: 12
V: TRBV7-9
CDR3: CASSLIVDTQYF
DNA: TGTGCCAGCAGCTTAATCGTAGATACGCAGTATTTT

D: TRBD2
J: TRBJ2-3
size: .
length: 16
V: TRBV29-1
CDR3: CSVVGLAGGPADTQYF
DNA: TGCAGCGTTGTCGGGCTAGCGGGAGGGCCGGCAGATACGCAGTATTTT

D: TRBD1
J: TRBJ2-7
size: few
length: 15
V: TRBV18
CDR3: CASSPAAGGYNEQYF
DNA: TGTGCCAGCTCACCAGCGGCAGGGGGCTACAACGAGCAGTACTTC

D: TRBD1
J: TRBJ1-6
size: .
length: 13
V: TRBV6-5
CDR3: CASSYDRVSPLHF
DNA: TGTGCCAGCAGTTACGACAGGGTATCACCCCTCCACTTT

D: TRBD1
J: TRBJ1-6
size: .
length: 16
V: TRBV6-6
CDR3: CASSLGQGTYNSPLHF
DNA: TGTGCCAGCAGCCTGGGACAGGGCACCTATAATTCACCCCTCCACTTT

D: TRBD1
J: TRBJ1-5
size: .
length: 16
V: TRBV7-8
CDR3: CASSLIQEGAGDTQHF
DNA: TGTGCCAGCAGCTTAATTCAGGAGGGGGCAGGAGATACGCAGCATTTT

D: .
J: TRBJ1-1
size: .
length: 11
V: TRBV12-3/TRBV12-4
CDR3: CVVLVNTEAFF
DNA: TGTGTGGTGTTGGTGAACACTGAAGCTTTCTTT

D: .
J: TRBJ2-7
size: .
length: 11
V: TRBV20-1
CDR3: CSAATSYEQYF
DNA: TGCAGTGCTGCAACAAGCTACGAGCAGTACTTC

D: TRBD1
J: TRBJ2-2
size: few
length: 17
V: TRBV9
CDR3: CASTQGSRGLDTGELFF
DNA: TGTGCCAGCACCCAGGGCTCCAGGGGGCTGGACACCGGGGAGCTGTTTTTT

D: .
J: TRBJ1-1
size: few
length: 14
V: TRBV7-9
CDR3: CASSSSTRVTEAFF
DNA: TGTGCCAGCAGCTCATCTACGAGGGTCACTGAAGCTTTCTTT

D: TRBD2
J: TRBJ2-1
size: .
length: 17
V: TRBV29-1
CDR3: CSVVGLAGGQQYNEQFF
DNA: TGCAGCGTGGTCGGACTAGCGGGGGGACAACAATACAATGAGCAGTTCTTC

D: .
J: TRBJ1-2
size: .
length: 17
V: TRBV9
CDR3: CASSHGGTQRFLWGYTF
DNA: TGTGCCAGCAGCCATGGCGGGACACAGAGGTTCTTATGGGGCTACACCTTC

D: TRBD1
J: TRBJ1-4
size: few
length: 14
V: TRBV20-1
CDR3: CSAPKDRDDEKLFF
DNA: TGCAGTGCTCCCAAGGACAGGGATGATGAAAAACTGTTTTTT

D: .
J: TRBJ2-1
size: .
length: 10
V: TRBV20-1
CDR3: CSARKDEQFF
DNA: TGCAGTGCTAGAAAGGATGAGCAGTTCTTC

D: .
J: TRBJ2-3
size: .
length: 13
V: TRBV19
CDR3: CASSITQGDTQYF
DNA: TGTGCCAGTAGTATTACTCAGGGGGATACGCAGTATTTT

D: .
J: TRBJ2-1
size: few
length: 15
V: TRBV3-1
CDR3: CASSPRRDFKNEQFF
DNA: TGTGCCAGCAGCCCGCGCCGGGACTTTAAGAATGAGCAGTTCTTC

D: TRBD1
J: TRBJ2-5
size: few
length: 14
V: TRBV29-1
CDR3: CSGRGTGGQETQYF
DNA: TGCAGCGGGAGGGGGACAGGGGGACAAGAGACCCAGTACTTC

D: TRBD2
J: TRBJ2-7
size: .
length: 14
V: TRBV20-1
CDR3: CSALTTSGAYEQYF
DNA: TGCAGTGCTTTAACGACTAGCGGGGCCTACGAGCAGTACTTC

D: .
J: TRBJ1-4
size: .
length: 13
V: TRBV7-2
CDR3: CASRYQGNEKLFF
DNA: TGTGCCAGCAGATATCAGGGGAATGAAAAACTGTTTTTT

D: .
J: TRBJ2-5
size: once
length: 15
V: TRBV7-3
CDR3: CASSLVGSGPETQYF
DNA: TGTGCCAGCAGCTTAGTGGGGTCAGGGCCAGAGACCCAGTACTTC

D: TRBD2
J: TRBJ2-3
size: .
length: 16
V: TRBV6-5
CDR3: CASARASGGDPDTQYF
DNA: TGTGCCAGCGCGAGGGCTAGCGGGGGGGACCCAGATACGCAGTATTTT

D: .
J: TRBJ2-5
size: .
length: 16
V: TRBV29-1
CDR3: CSVDPLGGASQETQYF
DNA: TGCAGCGTTGATCCTTTGGGGGGGGCCTCCCAAGAGACCCAGTACTTC